This T cell receptor beta chain was observed in a study of post-analysis software for immune sequencing data. Overall study: Progressive-relapsing, secondary progressive and relapsing-remitting multiple sclerosis were among the disease courses included.

The library was made from cDNA and included unique molecular identifiers. T cells numbering about 0.85 to 10 million yielded cDNA molecules that totaled some 500,000. TCRdb analysed the PCR reads with MiXCR anew, one entry per CDR3 protein. The top ten hold 7.6% of the sample, which has around 400,000 distinct CDR3 sequences, more than 30% seen once. On this clonotype itself: The antigen remains undetermined.

Notes on the study in general: Samples sharing a preparation batch grouped tightly together when assessed by F measure. About 5 TRBV segments appeared more often in patients than in controls, and TRBV5-6, TRBV5-1 and TRBV20-1 were among these. Among multiple sclerosis patients, normalized Chao1 diversity was significantly below that of controls.

With V trimmed by 4 bases and J by 6 bases, 6 bases remained unmatched. Per the germline V gene, CDR1 is SGHRS and CDR2 is YFSETQ. The CDR3 is 15 residues long. This chain links TRBV5-1 with TRBJ2-5; TRBD2 agrees at 13 bases. The clonotype comes from a girl aged 2 to 10 with multiple sclerosis. The source material was blood. This chain's CDR3 is CASSRGLAGAKTQYF. The DNA of the CDR3 is TGCGCCAGCAGCCGAGGACTAGCGGGAGCTAAGACCCAGTACTTC. Supplemented by reference TRBV5-1 and TRBJ2-5, the full variable domain reads KAGVTQTPRYLIKTRGQQVTLSCSPISGHRSVSWYQQTPGQGLQFLFEYFSETQRNKGNFPGRFSGRQFSNSRSEMNVSTLELGDSALYLCASSRGLAGAKTQYFGPGTRLLVL.